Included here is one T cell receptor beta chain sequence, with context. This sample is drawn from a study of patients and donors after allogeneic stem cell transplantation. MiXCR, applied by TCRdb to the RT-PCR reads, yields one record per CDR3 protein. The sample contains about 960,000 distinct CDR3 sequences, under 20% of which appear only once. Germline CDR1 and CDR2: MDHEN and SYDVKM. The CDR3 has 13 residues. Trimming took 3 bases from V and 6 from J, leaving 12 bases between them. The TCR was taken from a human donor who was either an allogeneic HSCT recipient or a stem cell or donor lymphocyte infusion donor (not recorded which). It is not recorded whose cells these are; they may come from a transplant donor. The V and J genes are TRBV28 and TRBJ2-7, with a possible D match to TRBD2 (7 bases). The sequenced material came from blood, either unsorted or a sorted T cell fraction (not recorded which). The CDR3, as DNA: TGTGCCAGCAGTTTTAGGGGGGGCGGCGAGCAGTACTTC. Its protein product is CASSFRGGGEQYF.